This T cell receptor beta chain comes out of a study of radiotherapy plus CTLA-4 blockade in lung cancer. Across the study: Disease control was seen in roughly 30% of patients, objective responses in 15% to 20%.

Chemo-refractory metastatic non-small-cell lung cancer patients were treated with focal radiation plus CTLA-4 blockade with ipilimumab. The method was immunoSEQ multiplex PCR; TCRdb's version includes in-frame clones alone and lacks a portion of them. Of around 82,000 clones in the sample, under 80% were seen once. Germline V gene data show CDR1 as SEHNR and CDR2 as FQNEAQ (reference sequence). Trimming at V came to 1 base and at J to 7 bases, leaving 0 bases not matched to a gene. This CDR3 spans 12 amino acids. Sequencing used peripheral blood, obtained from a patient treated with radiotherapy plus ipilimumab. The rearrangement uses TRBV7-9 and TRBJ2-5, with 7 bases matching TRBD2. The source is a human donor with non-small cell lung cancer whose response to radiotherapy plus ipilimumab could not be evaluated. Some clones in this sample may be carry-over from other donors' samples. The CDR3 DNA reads TGTGCCAGCAGCTTAGGGGAGGGGACCCAGTACTTC. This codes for CASSLGEGTQYF.